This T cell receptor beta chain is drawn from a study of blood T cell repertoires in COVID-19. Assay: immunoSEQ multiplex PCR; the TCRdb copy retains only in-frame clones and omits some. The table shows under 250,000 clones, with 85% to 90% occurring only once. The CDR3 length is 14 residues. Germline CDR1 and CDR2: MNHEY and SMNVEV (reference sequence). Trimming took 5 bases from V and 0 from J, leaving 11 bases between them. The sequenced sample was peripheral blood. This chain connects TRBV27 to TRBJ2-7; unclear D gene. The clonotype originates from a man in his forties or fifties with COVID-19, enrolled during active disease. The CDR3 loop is CASSRAQFSYEQYF. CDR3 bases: TGTGCCAGCAGTCGAGCGCAGTTCTCCTACGAGCAGTACTTC.